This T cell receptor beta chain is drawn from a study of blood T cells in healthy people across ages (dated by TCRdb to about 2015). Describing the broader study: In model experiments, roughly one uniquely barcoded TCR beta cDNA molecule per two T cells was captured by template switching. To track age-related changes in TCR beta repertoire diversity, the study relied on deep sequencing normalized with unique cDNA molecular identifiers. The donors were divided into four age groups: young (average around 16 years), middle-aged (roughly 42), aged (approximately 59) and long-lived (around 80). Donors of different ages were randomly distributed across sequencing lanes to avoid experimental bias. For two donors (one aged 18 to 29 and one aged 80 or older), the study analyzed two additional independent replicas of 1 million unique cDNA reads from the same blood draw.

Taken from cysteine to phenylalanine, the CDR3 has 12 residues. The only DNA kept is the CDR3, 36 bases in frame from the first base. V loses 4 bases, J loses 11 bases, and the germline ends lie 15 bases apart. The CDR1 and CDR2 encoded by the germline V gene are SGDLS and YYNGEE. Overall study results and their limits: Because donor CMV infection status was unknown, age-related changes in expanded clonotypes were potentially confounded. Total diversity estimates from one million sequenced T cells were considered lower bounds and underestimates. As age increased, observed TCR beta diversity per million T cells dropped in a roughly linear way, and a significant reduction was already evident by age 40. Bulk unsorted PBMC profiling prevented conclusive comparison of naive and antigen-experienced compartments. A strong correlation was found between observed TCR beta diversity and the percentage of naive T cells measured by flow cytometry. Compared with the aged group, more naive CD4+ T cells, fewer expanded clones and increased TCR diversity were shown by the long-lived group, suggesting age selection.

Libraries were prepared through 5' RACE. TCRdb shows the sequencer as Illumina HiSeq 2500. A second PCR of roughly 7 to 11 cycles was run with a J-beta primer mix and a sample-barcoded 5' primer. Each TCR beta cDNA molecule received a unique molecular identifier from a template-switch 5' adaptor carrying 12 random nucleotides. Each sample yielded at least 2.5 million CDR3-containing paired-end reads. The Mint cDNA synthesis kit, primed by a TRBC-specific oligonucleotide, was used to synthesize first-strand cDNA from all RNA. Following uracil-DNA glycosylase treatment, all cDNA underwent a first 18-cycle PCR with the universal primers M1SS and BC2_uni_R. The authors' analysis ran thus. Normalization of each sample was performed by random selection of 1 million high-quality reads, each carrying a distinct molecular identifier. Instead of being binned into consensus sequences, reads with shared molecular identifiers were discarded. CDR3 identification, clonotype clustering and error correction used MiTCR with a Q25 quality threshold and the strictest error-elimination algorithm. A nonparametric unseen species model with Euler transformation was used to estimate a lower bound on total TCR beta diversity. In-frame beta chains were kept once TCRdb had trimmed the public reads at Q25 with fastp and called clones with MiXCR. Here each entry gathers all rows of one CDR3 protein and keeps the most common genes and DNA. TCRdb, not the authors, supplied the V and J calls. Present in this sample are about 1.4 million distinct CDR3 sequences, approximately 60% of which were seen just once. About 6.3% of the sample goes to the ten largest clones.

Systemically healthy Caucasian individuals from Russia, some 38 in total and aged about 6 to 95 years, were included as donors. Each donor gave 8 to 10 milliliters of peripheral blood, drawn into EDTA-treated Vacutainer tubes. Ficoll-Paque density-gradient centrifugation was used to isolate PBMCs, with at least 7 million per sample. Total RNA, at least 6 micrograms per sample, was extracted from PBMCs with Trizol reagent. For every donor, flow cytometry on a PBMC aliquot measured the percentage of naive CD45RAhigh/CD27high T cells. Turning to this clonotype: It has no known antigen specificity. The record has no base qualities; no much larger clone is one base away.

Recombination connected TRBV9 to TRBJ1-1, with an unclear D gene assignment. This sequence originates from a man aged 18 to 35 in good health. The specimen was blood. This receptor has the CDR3 CASSPGGPGAFF. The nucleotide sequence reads TGTGCCAGCAGCCCCGGCGGGCCCGGCGCTTTCTTT.